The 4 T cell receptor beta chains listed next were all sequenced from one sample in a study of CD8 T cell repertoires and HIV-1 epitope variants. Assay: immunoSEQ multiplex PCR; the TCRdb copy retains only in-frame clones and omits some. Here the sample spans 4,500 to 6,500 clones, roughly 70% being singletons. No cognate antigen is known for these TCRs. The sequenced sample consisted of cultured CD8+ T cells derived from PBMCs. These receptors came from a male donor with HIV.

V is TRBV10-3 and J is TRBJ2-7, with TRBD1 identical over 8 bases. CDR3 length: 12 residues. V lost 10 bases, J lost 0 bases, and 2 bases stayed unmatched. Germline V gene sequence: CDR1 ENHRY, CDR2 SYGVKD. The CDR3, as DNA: TGTGCCACCGGGACAGGCTCCTACGAGCAGTACTTC. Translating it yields CATGTGSYEQYF.

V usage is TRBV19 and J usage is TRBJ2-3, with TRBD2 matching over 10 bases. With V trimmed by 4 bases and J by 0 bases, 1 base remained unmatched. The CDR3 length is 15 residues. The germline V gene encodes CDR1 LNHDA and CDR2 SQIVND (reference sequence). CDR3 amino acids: CASSRTSGSTDTQYF. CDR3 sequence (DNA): TGTGCCAGTAGTAGGACTAGCGGAAGCACAGATACGCAGTATTTT.

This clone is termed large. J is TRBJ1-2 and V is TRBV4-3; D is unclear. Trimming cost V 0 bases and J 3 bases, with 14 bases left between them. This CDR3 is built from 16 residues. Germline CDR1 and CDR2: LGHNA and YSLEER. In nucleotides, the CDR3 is TGCGCCAGCAGCCAAGATCCCGTCGAACTCGACTATGGCTACACCTTC. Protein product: CASSQDPVELDYGYTF.

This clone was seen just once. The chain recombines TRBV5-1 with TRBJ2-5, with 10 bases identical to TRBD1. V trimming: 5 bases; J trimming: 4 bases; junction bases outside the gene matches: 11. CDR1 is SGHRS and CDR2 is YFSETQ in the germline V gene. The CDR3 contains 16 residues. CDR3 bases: TGCGCCAGCAGATCGGGACAGGGGTCTGTTCGAGAGACCCAGTACTTC. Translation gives CASRSGQGSVRETQYF.